These T cell receptor beta chains were read from a single sample in a study of human T cells and chemical hapten exposure. A single record per CDR3 protein comes from TCRdb applying MiXCR to the RACE reads. The sample contains more than 300,000 distinct CDR3 sequences, more than 4.5% of which appear only once. The sequenced sample was whole blood, obtained in connection with sensitization to the hapten diphenylcyclopropenone (DPC). The receptors derive from a woman aged 50 to 60 with alopecia areata. Some clones in this sample may be carry-over from other donors' samples. Both conserved end residues are part of each CDR3. A D gene is named only where the DNA matches it firmly. Some rows have no size entry. The others give once, few or many, or a class for an expanded clone.

clone_size d_call j_call v_call cdr3_nt cdr3_aa
many - TRBJ1-1 TRBV12-3/TRBV12-4 TGTGCCAGCACCCCGGGATCAGCTATGAACACTGAAGCTTTCTTT CASTPGSAMNTEAFF
few - TRBJ2-7 TRBV29-1 TGCAGCGTTTTACTCCCCTACGAGCAGTACTTC CSVLLPYEQYF
many TRBD1 TRBJ1-1 TRBV5-1 TGCGCCAGCAGACCCCGACAGGGAAATACTGAAGCTTTCTTT CASRPRQGNTEAFF
- TRBD1 TRBJ1-1 TRBV6-2/TRBV6-3 TGTGCCAGCAGATCCGGGACAGGGACCGAAGCTTTCTTT CASRSGTGTEAFF
few - TRBJ1-5 TRBV2 TGTGCCAGCAGTATAGACCGCCATCAGCCCCAGCATTTT CASSIDRHQPQHF
few TRBD2 TRBJ2-3 TRBV12-3/TRBV12-4 TGTGCCAGCAGTTTGTCCGGGAGGGGAGGCACAGATACGCAGTATTTT CASSLSGRGGTDTQYF
few - TRBJ2-3 TRBV9 TGTGCCAGCAGCGCCTCTAGCGCAGATACGCAGTATTTT CASSASSADTQYF
- - TRBJ2-3 TRBV7-8 TGTGCCAGCCGGGGGAGCCCCCCCACAGATACGCAGTATTTT CASRGSPPTDTQYF
- - TRBJ2-7 TRBV30 TGTGCCTGGAGTGCCGAGTACGAGCAGTACTTC CAWSAEYEQYF
many TRBD1 TRBJ1-3 TRBV12-3/TRBV12-4 TGTGCCAGCAGCACCAATTTACAGGGGACAACTGGAAACACCATATATTTT CASSTNLQGTTGNTIYF
- - TRBJ1-5 TRBV3-1 TGTGCCAGCAGCCAAGATGGCCTTATTGATAATAGAGGGTATCAGCCCCAGCATTTT CASSQDGLIDNRGYQPQHF
few TRBD2 TRBJ2-3 TRBV20-1 TGCAGTGCTAGAGATGGCGGGAGCTCCGCAGATACGCAGTATTTT CSARDGGSSADTQYF
- - TRBJ1-3 TRBV18 TGTGCCAGCTCACCACCACAGGGACCTGGAAACACCATATATTTT CASSPPQGPGNTIYF
many - TRBJ2-3 TRBV7-9 TGTGCCAGCAGAAGGGAGGGCACAGATACGCAGTATTTT CASRREGTDTQYF
many - TRBJ1-4 TRBV25-1 TGTGCCAGCAGTGATACGGGGGGGAAACTGTTTTTT CASSDTGGKLFF
few TRBD1 TRBJ2-1 TRBV6-1 TGTGCCAGCAGCCCGGGACAGCCTGAGCAGTTCTTC CASSPGQPEQFF
many - TRBJ2-4 TRBV6-2/TRBV6-3 TGTGCCAGCAGTTATTCGCAAATCGGGACGAAAAACATTCAGTACTTC CASSYSQIGTKNIQYF
- TRBD1 TRBJ1-5 TRBV20-1 TGCAGTGCTGGACAGGGGCAGGGTCAGCCCCAGCATTTT CSAGQGQGQPQHF
many - TRBJ1-5 TRBV5-1 TGCGCCAGCAGGCCTGACAGTTATCAGCCCCAGCATTTT CASRPDSYQPQHF
many TRBD2 TRBJ2-5 TRBV4-3 TGCGCCAGCAGCCATAAGTCTGAGGGACTAGCGGTCGCGGAGACCCAGTACTTC CASSHKSEGLAVAETQYF
many - TRBJ1-1 TRBV12-3/TRBV12-4 TGTGCCAGCAGTTTAGCGATTACTGAAGCTTTCTTT CASSLAITEAFF
few - TRBJ1-4 TRBV7-2 TGTGCCAGCAGCCTTAACCGACAGGCGCTTAATGAAAAACTGTTTTTT CASSLNRQALNEKLFF
- - TRBJ2-5 TRBV15 TGTGCCACCAGCAGAGTCCCAGGGGCCGAGACCCAGTACTTC CATSRVPGAETQYF